These 9 T cell receptor beta chains were all obtained from the same sample, sequenced in a study of blood T cell repertoires in COVID-19. The protocol was immunoSEQ multiplex PCR, while the TCRdb copy is restricted to in-frame clones and leaves out a portion. The data contain 150,000 or so clones, around nine tenths of them singletons. The sample comprised peripheral blood. The source of these receptors is a woman between 70 and 85 years old with COVID-19, enrolled during active disease.

This chain's CDR3 is CASSLGVHSGANVLTF. CDR3 sequence (DNA): TGCGCCAGCAGCTTGGGAGTCCACTCTGGGGCCAACGTCCTGACTTTC. The chain couples TRBV5-1 to TRBJ2-6; D unresolved. V lost 0 bases and J lost 0, with 7 bases in between. Germline loops: CDR1 SGHRS, CDR2 YFSETQ. The CDR3 runs to 16 residues.

The chain joins TRBV27 to TRBJ2-3; D is unclear. The CDR3 has 14 amino acids. In germline, CDR1 is MNHEY, CDR2 SMNVEV (reference sequence). The V gene lost 5 bases and the J gene lost 1 base, with 10 bases spanning the gap. The DNA of the CDR3 is TGTGCCAGCAGTCCCTACCGAGGCACAGATACGCAGTATTTT. Its translation: CASSPYRGTDTQYF.

The rearrangement joins TRBV27 to TRBJ2-3; 10 bases map to TRBD1. This CDR3 has 13 amino acids. Losses at the gene ends were 8 bases for V and 4 bases for J; bases not matched to a gene: 3. The germline V gene has CDR1 MNHEY and CDR2 SMNVEV (reference sequence). CDR3 bases: TGTGCCAGCGGGGACAGGGGCGCAGATACGCAGTATTTT. This gives the protein CASGDRGADTQYF.

The chain combines TRBV30 with TRBJ2-7; TRBD1 matches 10 bases. Germline CDR1 reads GTSNPN; CDR2 reads SVGIG (reference sequence). CDR3 length: 15 amino acids. V was pared by 1 base and J by 4 bases, with 7 bases of the junction left unmatched. CDR3 in amino acids: CAWSGRQGATYEQYF. In DNA form, the CDR3 reads TGTGCCTGGAGTGGAAGACAGGGGGCTACTTACGAGCAGTACTTC. The full variable domain, its missing parts supplied by reference TRBV30 and TRBJ2-7, is SQTIHQWPATLVQPVGSPLSLECTVEGTSNPNLYWYRQAAGRGLQLLFYSVGIGQISSEVPQNLSASRPQDRQFILSSKKLLLSDSGFYLCAWSGRQGATYEQYFGPGTRLTVT.

This clone was seen a few times. The genes are TRBV5-4 and TRBJ1-2; perhaps TRBD1 as D (5 bases). The CDR3 totals 14 residues. The germline CDR1 and CDR2 sequences are SGHNT and YYREEE (reference sequence). Trimming pared 0 bases from V and 7 bases from J, leaving 13 bases between. The CDR3 coding sequence is TGTGCCAGCAGCTTGGAGAGGTCGGGGGGTGGCTACACCTTC. Its translation is CASSLERSGGGYTF.

The chain links TRBV5-4 to TRBJ2-5; 7 bases line up with TRBD2. Germline V gives CDR1 SGHNT, CDR2 YYREEE (reference sequence). The CDR3 is 16 residues long. The J segment lost 2 bases and the V segment lost 4 bases, leaving 11 bases of the junction unmatched. The CDR3 sequence is CASSPRGGGRQETQYF. The DNA of the CDR3 is TGTGCCAGCAGCCCGCGCGGGGGAGGGCGACAAGAGACCCAGTACTTC. The entire variable domain, with the rest obtained from reference TRBV5-4 and TRBJ2-5, is as follows: ETGVTQSPTHLIKTRGQQVTLRCSSQSGHNTVSWYQQALGQGPQFIFQYYREEENGRGNFPPRFSGLQFPNYSSELNVNALELDDSALYLCASSPRGGGRQETQYFGPGTRLLVL.

This clone has just a few counts. The gene calls are TRBV28 and TRBJ1-6, with TRBD1 as a possible D gene (6 bases). Trimming cost V 5 bases and J 5 bases, with 10 bases left between them. The CDR3 is 14 amino acids. Germline V lookup: CDR1 MDHEN, CDR2 SYDVKM. CDR3 DNA: TGTGCCAGCAGTCTACAGGGTAATAATTCACCCCTCCACTTT. Encoded protein: CASSLQGNNSPLHF.

The J gene is TRBJ1-6, the V gene TRBV4-2; TRBD1 matches at 7 bases. V dropped 4 bases and J dropped 10; count of bases not matched to a gene: 10. The CDR3 extends over 15 amino acids. Per germline, CDR1 LGHNA and CDR2 YNFKEQ. The CDR3 reads CASSLGKGADSPLHF. The CDR3 nucleotides read TGTGCCAGCAGCCTGGGCAAGGGGGCCGACTCACCCCTCCACTTT.

The J gene is TRBJ2-5, the V gene TRBV20-1; D gene uncertain. The CDR3 is 14 amino acids. The V gene's germline CDR1 is DFQATT and CDR2 SNEGSKA (reference sequence). The V and J ends lost 3 bases and 0 bases respectively, with 11 bases between them. CDR3 residues: CSASGQLYQETQYF. CDR3 coding DNA: TGCAGTGCTAGTGGGCAATTGTACCAAGAGACCCAGTACTTC.